This TCR beta chain was identified during a study of vaccination and CD4 T cells after COVID-19. At the level of the study: Convalescent persons amounted to six males plus four females, two of whom were Hispanic. Overlapping spike peptides from SARS-CoV-2, HCoV-NL63, HCoV-OC43 and HCoV-229E served to stimulate the cells. General study findings and limits: Convalescent participants were relatively few, and none had early post-infection timepoints studied.

CD4+ T cells that had been cultured provided DNA sequenced with the Oncomine TCR Beta short-read assay. Cultures of CD4+ T cells served as the source for extracting genomic DNA. Via MiXCR, TCRdb re-called the PCR reads, giving one row per CDR3 protein. The repertoire consists of around 6,100 distinct CDR3 sequences, with approximately 45% occurring once and the leading ten covering roughly two fifths. In the case of this clonotype: Its cognate antigen is unknown.

Treatment indicated: approximately 9-day PBMC culture with coronavirus spike peptide pools or control peptides (ViraFEST assay). CD4+ T cells of the unexposed donor were collected before the COVID-19 pandemic (2011-2018). The CDR3 spans 17 residues. CDR1 and CDR2 from the germline V gene are KGHDR and SFDVKD. The V and J ends lost 7 bases and 4 bases, in that order; junction bases with no gene match: 15. This sequence was found in a human donor in good health. J is TRBJ1-2 and V is TRBV24-1, with 9 bases matching TRBD1. Sequenced: CD4+ T cells from blood, cultured in vitro. This chain's CDR3 is CATSPPNLDRGLYGYTF. The DNA of the CDR3 is TGTGCCACCAGCCCCCCCAACTTGGACAGGGGACTCTATGGCTACACCTTC.